This T cell receptor beta chain was sequenced during a study of sequential checkpoint blockade in melanoma. This CDR3 contains 14 residues. Trimming pared 5 bases from V and 1 base from J, leaving 11 bases between. The germline V gene has CDR1 MGHRA and CDR2 YSYEKL. The treatment is: randomized to nivolumab then ipilimumab (arm A) or the reverse (arm B). Libraries were prepared by immunoSEQ multiplex PCR; TCRdb keeps only in-frame clonotypes and omits some of them. The data hold several thousand clones, with about 50% observed a single time. This material consisted of CD8+ T cells sorted from blood (inferred from file names), taken from a patient given nivolumab and ipilimumab in sequence. This chain connects TRBV4-1 to TRBJ1-1; D possibly corresponds to TRBD1 (6 bases). This TCR derives from a human donor with melanoma. The CDR3 loop reads CASSVGTRNTEAFF. The CDR3 coding sequence is TGCGCCAGCAGCGTCGGGACACGGAACACTGAAGCTTTCTTT.